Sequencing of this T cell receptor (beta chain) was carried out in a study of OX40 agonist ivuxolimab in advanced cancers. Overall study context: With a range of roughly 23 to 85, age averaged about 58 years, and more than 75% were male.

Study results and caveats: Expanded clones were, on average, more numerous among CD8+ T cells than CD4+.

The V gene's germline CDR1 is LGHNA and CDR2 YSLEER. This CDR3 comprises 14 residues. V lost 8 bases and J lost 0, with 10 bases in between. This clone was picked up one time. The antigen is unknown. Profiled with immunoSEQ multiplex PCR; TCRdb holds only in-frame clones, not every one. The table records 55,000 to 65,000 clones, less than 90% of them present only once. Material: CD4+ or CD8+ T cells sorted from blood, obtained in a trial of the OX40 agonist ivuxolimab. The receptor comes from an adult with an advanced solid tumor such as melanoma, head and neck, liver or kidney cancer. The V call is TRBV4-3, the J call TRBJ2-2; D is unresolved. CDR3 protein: CASGQPANTGELFF. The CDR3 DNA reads TGCGCCAGCGGTCAACCCGCGAACACCGGGGAGCTGTTTTTT.